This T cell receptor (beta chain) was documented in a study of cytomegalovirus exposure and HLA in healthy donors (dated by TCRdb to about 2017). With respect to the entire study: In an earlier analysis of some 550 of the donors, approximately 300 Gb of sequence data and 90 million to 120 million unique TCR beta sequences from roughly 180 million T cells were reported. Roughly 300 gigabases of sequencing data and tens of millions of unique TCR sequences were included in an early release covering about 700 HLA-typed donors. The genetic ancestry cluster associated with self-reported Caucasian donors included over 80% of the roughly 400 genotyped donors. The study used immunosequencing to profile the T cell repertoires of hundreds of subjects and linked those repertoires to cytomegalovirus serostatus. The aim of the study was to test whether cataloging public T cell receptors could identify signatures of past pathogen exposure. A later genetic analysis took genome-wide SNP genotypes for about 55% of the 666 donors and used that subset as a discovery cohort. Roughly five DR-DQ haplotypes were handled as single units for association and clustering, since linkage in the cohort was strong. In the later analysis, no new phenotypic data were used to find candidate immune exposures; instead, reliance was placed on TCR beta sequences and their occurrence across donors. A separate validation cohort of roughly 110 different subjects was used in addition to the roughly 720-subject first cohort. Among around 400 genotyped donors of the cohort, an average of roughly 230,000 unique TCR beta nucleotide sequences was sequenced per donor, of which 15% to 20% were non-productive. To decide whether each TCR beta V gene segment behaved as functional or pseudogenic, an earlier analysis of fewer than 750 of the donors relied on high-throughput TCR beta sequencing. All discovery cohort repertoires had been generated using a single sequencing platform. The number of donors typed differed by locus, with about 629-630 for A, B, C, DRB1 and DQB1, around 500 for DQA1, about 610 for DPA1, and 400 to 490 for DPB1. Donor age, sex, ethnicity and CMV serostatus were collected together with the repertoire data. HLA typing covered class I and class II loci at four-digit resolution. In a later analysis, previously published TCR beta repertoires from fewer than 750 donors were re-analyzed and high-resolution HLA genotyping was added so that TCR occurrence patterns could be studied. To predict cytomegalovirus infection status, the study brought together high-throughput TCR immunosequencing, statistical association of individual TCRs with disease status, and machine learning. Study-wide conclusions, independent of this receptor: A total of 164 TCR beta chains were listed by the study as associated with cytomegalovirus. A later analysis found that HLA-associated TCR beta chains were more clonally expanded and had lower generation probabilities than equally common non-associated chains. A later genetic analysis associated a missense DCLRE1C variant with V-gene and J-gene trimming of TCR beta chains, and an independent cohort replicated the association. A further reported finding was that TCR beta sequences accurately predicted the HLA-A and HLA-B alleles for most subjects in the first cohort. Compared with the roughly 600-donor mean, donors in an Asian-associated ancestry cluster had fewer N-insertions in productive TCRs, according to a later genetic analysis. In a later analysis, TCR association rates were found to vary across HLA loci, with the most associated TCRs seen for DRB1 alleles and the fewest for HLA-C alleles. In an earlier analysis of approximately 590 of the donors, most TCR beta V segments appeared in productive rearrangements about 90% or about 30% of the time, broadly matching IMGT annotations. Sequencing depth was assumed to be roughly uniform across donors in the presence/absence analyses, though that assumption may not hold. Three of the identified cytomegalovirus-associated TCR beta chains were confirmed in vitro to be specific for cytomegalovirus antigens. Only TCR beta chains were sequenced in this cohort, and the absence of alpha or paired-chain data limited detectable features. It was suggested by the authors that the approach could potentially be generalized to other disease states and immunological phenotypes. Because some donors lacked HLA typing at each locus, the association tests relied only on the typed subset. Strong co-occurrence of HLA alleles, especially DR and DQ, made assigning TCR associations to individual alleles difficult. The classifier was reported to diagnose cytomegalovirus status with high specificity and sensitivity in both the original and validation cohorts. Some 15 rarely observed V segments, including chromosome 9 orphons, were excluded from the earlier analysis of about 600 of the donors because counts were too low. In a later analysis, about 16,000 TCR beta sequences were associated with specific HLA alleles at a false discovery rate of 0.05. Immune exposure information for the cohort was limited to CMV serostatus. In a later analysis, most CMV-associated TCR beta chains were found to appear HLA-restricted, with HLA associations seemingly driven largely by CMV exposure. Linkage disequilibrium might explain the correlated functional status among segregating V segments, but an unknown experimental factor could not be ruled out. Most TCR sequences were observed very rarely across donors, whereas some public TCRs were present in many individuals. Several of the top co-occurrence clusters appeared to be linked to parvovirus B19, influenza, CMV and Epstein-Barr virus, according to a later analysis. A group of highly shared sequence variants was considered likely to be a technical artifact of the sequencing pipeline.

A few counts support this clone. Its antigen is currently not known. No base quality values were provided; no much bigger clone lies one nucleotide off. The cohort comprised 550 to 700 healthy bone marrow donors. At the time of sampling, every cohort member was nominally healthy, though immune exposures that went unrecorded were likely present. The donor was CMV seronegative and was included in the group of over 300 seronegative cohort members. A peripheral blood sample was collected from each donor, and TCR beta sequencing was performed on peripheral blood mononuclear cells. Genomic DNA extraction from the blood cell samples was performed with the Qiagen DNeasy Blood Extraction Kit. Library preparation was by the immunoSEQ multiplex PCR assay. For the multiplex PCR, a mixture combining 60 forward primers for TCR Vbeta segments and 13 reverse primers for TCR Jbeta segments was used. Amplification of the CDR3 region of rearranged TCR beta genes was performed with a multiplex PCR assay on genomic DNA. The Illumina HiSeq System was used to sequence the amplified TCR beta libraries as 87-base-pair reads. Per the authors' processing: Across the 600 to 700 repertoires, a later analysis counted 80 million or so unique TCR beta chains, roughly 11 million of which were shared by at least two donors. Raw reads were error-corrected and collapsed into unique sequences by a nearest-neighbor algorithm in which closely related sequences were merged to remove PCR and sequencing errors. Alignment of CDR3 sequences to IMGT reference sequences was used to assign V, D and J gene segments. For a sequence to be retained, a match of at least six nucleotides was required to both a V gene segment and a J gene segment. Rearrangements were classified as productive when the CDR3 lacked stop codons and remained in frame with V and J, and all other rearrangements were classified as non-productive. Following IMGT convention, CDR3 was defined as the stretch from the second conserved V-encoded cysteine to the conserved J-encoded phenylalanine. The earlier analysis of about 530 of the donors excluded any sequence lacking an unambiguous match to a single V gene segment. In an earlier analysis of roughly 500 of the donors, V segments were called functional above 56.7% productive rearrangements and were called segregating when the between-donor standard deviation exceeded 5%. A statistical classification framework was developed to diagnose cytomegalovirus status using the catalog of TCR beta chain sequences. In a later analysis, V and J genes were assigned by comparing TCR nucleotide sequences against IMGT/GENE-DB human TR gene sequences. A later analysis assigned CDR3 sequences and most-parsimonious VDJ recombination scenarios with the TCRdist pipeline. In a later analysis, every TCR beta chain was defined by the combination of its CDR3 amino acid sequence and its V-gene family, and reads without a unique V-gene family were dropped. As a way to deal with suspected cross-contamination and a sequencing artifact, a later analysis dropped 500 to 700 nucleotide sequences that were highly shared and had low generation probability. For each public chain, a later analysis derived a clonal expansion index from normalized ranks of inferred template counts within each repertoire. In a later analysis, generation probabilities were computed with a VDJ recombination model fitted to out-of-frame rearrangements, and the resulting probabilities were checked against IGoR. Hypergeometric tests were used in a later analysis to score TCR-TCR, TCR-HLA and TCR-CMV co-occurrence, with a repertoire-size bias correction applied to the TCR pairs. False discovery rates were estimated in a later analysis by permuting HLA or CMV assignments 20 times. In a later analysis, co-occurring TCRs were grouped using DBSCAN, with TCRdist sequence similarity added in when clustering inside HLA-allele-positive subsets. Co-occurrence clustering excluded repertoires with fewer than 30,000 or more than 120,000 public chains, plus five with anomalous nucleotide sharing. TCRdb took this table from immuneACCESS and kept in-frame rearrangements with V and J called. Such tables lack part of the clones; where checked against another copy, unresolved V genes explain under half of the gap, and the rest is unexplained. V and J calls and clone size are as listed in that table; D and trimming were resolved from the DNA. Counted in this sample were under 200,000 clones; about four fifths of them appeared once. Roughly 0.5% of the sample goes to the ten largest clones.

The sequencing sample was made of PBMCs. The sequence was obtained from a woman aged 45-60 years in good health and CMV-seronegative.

The bases read TGTGCCAGCAGTGAATTGGGAGCTAGCGGGAACGAGCAGTACTTC. It specifies CASSELGASGNEQYF. This chain joins TRBV25-1 to TRBJ2-7, with 9 bases in between that match TRBD2. The CDR3 covers 15 residues, taking in both the cysteine and the phenylalanine. Just CDR3 DNA is preserved here, 45 bases in frame from base 1. CDR1 and CDR2 were assigned from the germline V gene as MGHDK and SYGVNS. Germline trimming amounts to 1 base on V and 5 bases on J, with 6 as the count of junction bases outside the gene matches.